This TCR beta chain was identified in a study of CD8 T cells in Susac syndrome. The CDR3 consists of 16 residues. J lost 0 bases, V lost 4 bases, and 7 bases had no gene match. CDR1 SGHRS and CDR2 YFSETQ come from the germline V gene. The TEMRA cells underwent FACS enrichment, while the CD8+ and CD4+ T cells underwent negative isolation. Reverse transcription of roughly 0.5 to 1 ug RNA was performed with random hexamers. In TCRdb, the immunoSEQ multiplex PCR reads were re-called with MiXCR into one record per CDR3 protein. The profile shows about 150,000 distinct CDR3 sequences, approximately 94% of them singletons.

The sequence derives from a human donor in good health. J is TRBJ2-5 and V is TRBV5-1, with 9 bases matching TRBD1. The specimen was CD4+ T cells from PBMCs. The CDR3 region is CASSPPGQGYQETQYF. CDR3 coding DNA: TGCGCCAGCAGCCCTCCGGGACAGGGCTACCAAGAGACCCAGTACTTC.